This T cell receptor (beta chain) was sequenced for a study of T cell changes during pregnancy in multiple sclerosis. About this clone itself: A much more abundant neighbour one base away suggests this may be a read error.

TCRdb keeps only in-frame clones here, not all; method: immunoSEQ multiplex PCR. The table lists approximately 59,000 clones, roughly 93% of them singletons, with 0.36% in the top ten. The receptor's source is a female donor with multiple sclerosis, enrolled in a pregnancy study. The source material was CD4+ T cells from peripheral blood mononuclear cells, sampled before pregnancy.

CDR3 sequence (DNA): TGTGCCAGCAGTGACAGGGGCTACGAGCAGTACTTC. As protein: CASSDRGYEQYF. The rearrangement links TRBV6-5 to TRBJ2-7, with TRBD1 matching over 8 bases. CDR1 is MNHEY and CDR2 is SVGAGI in the germline V gene. The CDR3 consists of 12 residues. The V gene end was trimmed by 5 bases and the J gene end by 3 bases; junction bases not matched to a gene: 0.